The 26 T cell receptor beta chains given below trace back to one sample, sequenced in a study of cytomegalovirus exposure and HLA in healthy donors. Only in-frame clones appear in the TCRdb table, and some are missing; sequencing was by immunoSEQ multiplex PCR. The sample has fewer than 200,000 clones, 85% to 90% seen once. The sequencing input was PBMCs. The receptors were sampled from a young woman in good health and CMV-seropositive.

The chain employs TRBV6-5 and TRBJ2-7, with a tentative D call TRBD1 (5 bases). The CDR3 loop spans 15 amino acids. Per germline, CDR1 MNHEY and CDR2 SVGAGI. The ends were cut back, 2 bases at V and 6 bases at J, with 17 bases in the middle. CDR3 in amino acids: CASSYPGTWGTEQYF. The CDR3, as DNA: TGTGCCAGCAGTTACCCCGGTACCTGGGGCACCGAGCAGTACTTC.

Written as DNA, the CDR3 is TGTGCCAGCACTCCCCCGGGACAGGGGTTTCACGAGCAGTACTTC. Amino acid sequence: CASTPPGQGFHEQYF. This chain connects TRBV28 to TRBJ2-7; 10 nucleotides line up with TRBD1. This CDR3 comprises 15 residues. The germline CDR1 and CDR2 sequences are MDHEN and SYDVKM. The V segment lost 7 bases and the J segment 5 bases; nucleotides outside the gene matches: 11.

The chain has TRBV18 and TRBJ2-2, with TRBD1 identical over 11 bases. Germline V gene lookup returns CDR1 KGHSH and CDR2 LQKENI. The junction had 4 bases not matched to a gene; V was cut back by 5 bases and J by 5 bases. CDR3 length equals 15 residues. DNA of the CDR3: TGTGCCAGCTCAGGACAGGGGGCTCATACCGGGGAGCTGTTTTTT. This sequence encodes CASSGQGAHTGELFF. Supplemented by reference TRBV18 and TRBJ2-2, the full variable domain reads NAGVMQNPRHLVRRRGQEARLRCSPMKGHSHVYWYRQLPEEGLKFMVYLQKENIIDESGMPKERFSAEFPKEGPSILRIQQVVRGDSAAYFCASSGQGAHTGELFFGEGSRLTVL.

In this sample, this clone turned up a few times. CDR3 bases: TGTGCCAGTAGTTCTCCCCTTAGCGGGGGGACACATACGCAGTATTTT. Amino acids: CASSSPLSGGTHTQYF. The rearrangement joins TRBV19 to TRBJ2-3, with TRBD2 matching 10 bases. J was trimmed by 7 bases and V by 5 bases; bases with no gene match: 12. The CDR3 loop spans 16 amino acids. From germline, CDR1 is LNHDA and CDR2 SQIVND (reference sequence).

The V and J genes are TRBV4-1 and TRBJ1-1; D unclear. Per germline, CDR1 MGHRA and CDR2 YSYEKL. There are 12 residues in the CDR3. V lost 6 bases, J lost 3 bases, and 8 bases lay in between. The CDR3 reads CASRTGDTEAFF. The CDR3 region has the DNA TGCGCCAGCAGGACTGGAGACACTGAAGCTTTCTTT.

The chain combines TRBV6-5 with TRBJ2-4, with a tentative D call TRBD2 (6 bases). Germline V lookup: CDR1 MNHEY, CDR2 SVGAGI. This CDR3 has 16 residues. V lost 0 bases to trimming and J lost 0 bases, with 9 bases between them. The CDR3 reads CASSYSAGLAKNIQYF. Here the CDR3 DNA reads TGTGCCAGCAGTTACTCGGCGGGGCTAGCCAAAAACATTCAGTACTTC.

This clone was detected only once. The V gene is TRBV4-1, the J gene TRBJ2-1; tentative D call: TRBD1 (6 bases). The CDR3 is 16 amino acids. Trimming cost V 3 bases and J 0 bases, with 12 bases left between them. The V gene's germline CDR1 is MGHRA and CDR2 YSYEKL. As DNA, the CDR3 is TGCGCCAGCAGCCACAGGGGCCCCAGCTCCTACAATGAGCAGTTCTTC. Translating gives CASSHRGPSSYNEQFF.

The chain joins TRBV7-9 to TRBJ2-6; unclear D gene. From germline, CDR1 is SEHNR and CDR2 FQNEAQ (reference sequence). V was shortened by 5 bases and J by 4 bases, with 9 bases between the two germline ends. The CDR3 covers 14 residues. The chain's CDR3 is CASSLRIGANVLTF. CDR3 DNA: TGTGCCAGCAGCCTCAGGATCGGGGCCAACGTCCTGACTTTC.

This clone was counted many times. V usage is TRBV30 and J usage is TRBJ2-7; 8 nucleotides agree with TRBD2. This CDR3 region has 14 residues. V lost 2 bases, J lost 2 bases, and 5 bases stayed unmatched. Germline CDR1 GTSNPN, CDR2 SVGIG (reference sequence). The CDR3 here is CAWSSGREPYEQYF. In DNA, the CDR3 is TGTGCCTGGAGTAGCGGGAGAGAGCCCTACGAGCAGTACTTC.

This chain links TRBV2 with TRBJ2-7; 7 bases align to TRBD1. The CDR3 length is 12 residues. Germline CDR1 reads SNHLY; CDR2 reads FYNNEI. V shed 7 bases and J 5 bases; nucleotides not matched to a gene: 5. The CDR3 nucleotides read TGTGCCAGCAACGAGGGGGCAGACGAGCAGTACTTC. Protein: CASNEGADEQYF.

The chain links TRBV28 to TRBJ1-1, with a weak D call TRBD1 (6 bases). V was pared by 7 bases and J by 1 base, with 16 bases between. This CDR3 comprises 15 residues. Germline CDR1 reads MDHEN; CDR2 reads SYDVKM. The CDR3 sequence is CASTLWAGENTEAFF. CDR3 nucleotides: TGTGCCAGCACTCTGTGGGCAGGGGAGAACACTGAAGCTTTCTTT.

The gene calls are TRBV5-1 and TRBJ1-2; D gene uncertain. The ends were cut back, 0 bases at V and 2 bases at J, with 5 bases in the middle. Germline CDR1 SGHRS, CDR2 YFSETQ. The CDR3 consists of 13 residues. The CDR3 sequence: CASSLDQNYGYTF. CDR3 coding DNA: TGCGCCAGCAGCTTGGATCAAAACTATGGCTACACCTTC.

Here the CDR3 DNA reads TGTGCTAGTGGTCCCTCCGTGGCTGCCGGGGAGCTGTTTTTT. Encoded protein: CASGPSVAAGELFF. The gene calls are TRBV12-5 and TRBJ2-2, with D unclear. Deletions cut 5 bases from V and 6 bases from J, with 13 bases between. CDR3 size: 14 residues. CDR1 LGHNT and CDR2 FRNRAP come from the germline V gene.

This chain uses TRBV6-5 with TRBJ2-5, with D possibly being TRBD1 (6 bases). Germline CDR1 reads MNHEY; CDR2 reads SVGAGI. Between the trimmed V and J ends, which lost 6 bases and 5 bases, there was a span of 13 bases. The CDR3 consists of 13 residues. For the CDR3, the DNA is TGTGCCAGCAGCAAGGGGGTCCTGGAGACCCAGTACTTC. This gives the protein CASSKGVLETQYF.

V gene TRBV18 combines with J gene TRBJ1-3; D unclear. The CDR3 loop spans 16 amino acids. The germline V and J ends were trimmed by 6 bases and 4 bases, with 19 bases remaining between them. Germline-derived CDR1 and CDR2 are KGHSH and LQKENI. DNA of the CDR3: TGTGCCAGCTCCCACGACACCGGCAGGTCGGGAAACACCATATATTTT. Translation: CASSHDTGRSGNTIYF.

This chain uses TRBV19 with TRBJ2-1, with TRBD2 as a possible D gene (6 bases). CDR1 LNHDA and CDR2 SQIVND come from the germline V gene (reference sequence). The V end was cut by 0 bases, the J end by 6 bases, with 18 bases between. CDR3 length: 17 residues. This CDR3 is CASSIDRFRDGGNEQFF. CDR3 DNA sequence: TGTGCCAGTAGTATAGATCGTTTTCGGGACGGGGGCAATGAGCAGTTCTTC.

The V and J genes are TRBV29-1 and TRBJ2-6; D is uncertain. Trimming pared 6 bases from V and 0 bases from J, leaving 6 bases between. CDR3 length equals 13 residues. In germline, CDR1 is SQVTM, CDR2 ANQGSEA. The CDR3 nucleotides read TGCAGCGTCCGGAGCTCTGGGGCCAACGTCCTGACTTTC. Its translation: CSVRSSGANVLTF.

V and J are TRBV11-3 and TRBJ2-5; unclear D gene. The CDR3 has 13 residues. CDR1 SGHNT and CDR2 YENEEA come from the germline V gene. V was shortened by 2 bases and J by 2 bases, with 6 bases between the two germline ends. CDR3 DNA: TGTGCCAGCAGCTTAAGTCAGCAAGAGACCCAGTACTTC. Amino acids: CASSLSQQETQYF.

CDR3 coding DNA: TGTGCCAGCAGCGTAGCTCCGGTAAAGAACACTGAAGCTTTCTTT. Its protein product is CASSVAPVKNTEAFF. This chain joins TRBV9 and TRBJ1-1; D not resolved. The CDR3 covers 15 residues. Germline CDR1 is SGDLS and CDR2 is YYNGEE. Trimming stripped 0 bases from V and 1 base from J, with 10 bases between.

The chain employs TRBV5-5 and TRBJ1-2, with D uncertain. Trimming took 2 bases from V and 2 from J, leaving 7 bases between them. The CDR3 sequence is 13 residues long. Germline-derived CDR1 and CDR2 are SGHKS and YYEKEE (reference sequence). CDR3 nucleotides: TGTGCCAGCAGCTTTGAGGGAAACTATGGCTACACCTTC. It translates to CASSFEGNYGYTF.

In DNA form, the CDR3 reads TGTGCCAGCAGTGCGACAGGGGGCCAGCAGCCCCAGCATTTT. Translated, it gives CASSATGGQQPQHF. The chain combines TRBV2 with TRBJ1-5, with 10 positions matching TRBD1. The CDR3 sequence is 14 residues long. Germline CDR1 and CDR2: SNHLY and FYNNEI. The J segment lost 7 bases and the V segment lost 4 bases, leaving 4 bases of the junction unmatched.

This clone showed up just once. The CDR3 spells CAWGRDTQYF. The CDR3 nucleotides read TGTGCCTGGGGGAGGGATACGCAGTATTTT. The chain uses TRBV30 and TRBJ2-3; tentative D call: TRBD2 (6 bases). Germline V lookup: CDR1 GTSNPN, CDR2 SVGIG (reference sequence). The germline V and J ends were trimmed by 5 bases and 6 bases, with 6 bases remaining between them. The CDR3 runs to 10 residues.

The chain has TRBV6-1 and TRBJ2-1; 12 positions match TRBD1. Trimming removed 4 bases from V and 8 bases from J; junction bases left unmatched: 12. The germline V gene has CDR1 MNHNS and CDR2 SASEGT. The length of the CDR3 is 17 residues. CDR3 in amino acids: CASSVTGTGGASDEQFF. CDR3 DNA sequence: TGTGCCAGCAGTGTCACCGGGACAGGGGGCGCTTCCGATGAGCAGTTCTTC.

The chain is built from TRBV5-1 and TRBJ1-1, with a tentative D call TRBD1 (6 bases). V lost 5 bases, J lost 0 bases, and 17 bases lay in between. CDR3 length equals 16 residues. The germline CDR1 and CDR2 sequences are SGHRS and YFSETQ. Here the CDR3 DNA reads TGCGCCAGCAGTCCCGACCCTAAGGGGGTGAACACTGAAGCTTTCTTT. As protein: CASSPDPKGVNTEAFF.

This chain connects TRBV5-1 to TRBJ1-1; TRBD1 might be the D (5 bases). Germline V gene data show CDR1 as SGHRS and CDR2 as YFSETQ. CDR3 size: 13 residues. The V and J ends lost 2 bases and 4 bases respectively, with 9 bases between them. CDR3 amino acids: CASSLTGATEAFF. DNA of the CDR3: TGCGCCAGCAGCTTAACTGGGGCCACTGAAGCTTTCTTT.

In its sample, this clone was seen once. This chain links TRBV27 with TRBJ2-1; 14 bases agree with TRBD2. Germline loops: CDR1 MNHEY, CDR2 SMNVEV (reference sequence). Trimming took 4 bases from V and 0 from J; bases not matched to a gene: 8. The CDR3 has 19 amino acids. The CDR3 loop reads CASSSGLAGVTISYNEQFF. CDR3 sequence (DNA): TGTGCCAGCAGTTCGGGACTAGCGGGAGTAACTATCTCCTACAATGAGCAGTTCTTC.